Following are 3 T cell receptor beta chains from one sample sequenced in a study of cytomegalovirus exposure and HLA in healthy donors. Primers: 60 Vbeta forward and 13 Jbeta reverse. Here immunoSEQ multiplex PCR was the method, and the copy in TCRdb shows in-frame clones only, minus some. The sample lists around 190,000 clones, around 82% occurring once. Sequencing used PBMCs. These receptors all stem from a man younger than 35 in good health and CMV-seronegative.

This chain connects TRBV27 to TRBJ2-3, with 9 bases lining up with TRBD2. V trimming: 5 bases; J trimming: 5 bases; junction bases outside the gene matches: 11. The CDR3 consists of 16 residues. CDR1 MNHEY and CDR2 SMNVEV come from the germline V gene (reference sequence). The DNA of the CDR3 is TGTGCCAGCAGTCTCAGCGGCGGGAGGGCCAGAGATACGCAGTATTTT. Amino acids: CASSLSGGRARDTQYF.

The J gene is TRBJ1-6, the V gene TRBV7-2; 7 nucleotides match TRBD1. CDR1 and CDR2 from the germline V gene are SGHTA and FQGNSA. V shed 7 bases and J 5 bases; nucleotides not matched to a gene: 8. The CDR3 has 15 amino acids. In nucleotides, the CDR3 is TGTGCCAGCATGCTAAGGACAGGAAATAATTCACCCCTCCACTTT. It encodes CASMLRTGNNSPLHF.

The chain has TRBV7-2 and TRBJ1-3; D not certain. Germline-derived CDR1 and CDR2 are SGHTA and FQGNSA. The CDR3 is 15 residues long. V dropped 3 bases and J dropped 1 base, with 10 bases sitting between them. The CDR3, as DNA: TGTGCCAGCAGCTTCCGAGGAAGTTCTGGAAACACCATATATTTT. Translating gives CASSFRGSSGNTIYF.